This T cell receptor (beta chain) comes out of a study of cytomegalovirus exposure and HLA in healthy donors. PCR involved 60 Vbeta and 13 Jbeta primers. TCRdb keeps only in-frame clones here, not all; method: immunoSEQ multiplex PCR. The table includes some 160,000 clones, approximately 80% detected once. CDR3 size: 16 residues. Germline CDR1 and CDR2: SGHDT and YYEEEE. The V end lost 0 bases, the J end lost 6 bases, and 13 bases lay between the germline ends. The receptor comes from a woman aged 30 to 39 in good health and CMV-seronegative. This chain uses TRBV5-6 with TRBJ1-6; D is unclear. The sequencing sample was made of PBMCs. This chain's CDR3 is CASSLGFGLSNSPLHF. CDR3 in DNA: TGTGCCAGCAGCTTGGGATTCGGACTTAGTAATTCACCCCTCCACTTT. Variable domain in full (rest from reference TRBV5-6 and TRBJ1-6): DAGVTQSPTHLIKTRGQQVTLRCSPKSGHDTVSWYQQALGQGPQFIFQYYEEEERQRGNFPDRFSGHQFPNYSSELNVNALLLGDSALYLCASSLGFGLSNSPLHFGNGTRLTVT.